This entry concerns a single T cell receptor beta chain. What it binds is not known. V gave up 2 bases and J gave up 2 bases; unmatched junction bases: 7. Germline values: CDR1 SGHKS, CDR2 YYEKEE (reference sequence). The length of the CDR3 is 16 residues. With a J-beta primer mix and a sample-barcoded 5' primer, a second PCR ran about 7 to 12 cycles. Via MiXCR, TCRdb re-called the 5' RACE reads, giving one row per CDR3 protein. The sample includes about 290,000 distinct CDR3 sequences, around 29% of them seen just once. The sample belongs to a study of blood T cells in healthy people across ages. Study in general: Template switching recovered approximately one barcoded beta molecule for every two T cells. Regarding the study as a whole: Calculation of diversity from one million T cells yielded estimates considered to be underestimates.

The gene calls are TRBV5-5 and TRBJ2-1; 7 bases are shared with TRBD1. The sequencing sample was made of blood. The TCR was taken from a woman in her seventies in good health. As DNA, the CDR3 is TGTGCCAGCAGCTTAACAAGGGGGCAGGCCTACAATGAGCAGTTCTTC. It encodes CASSLTRGQAYNEQFF.